The subject of this entry is one T cell receptor (beta chain). The target antigen is unknown. This specimen belongs to a study of PD-1 blockade in classical Hodgkin lymphoma. As for the study in general: The study gave patients nivolumab 3 mg/kg intravenously every 2 weeks. Study results and limitations: Baseline TCR diversity was reportedly lower in newly diagnosed patients than in healthy donors. It was reported as lower still in relapsed/refractory patients. CD4+ TCR diversity, unlike CD8+, climbed significantly by C4D1.

Profiled with immunoSEQ multiplex PCR; TCRdb holds only in-frame clones, not every one. Of 35,000 or so clones listed, 60% to 80% are singletons. The CDR3 runs to 16 residues. Germline lookup yields CDR1 SGHAT and CDR2 FQDESV (reference sequence). V shed 0 bases and J shed 4 bases, with 14 bases lying between them. After autologous stem cell transplantation all patients relapsed, and prior brentuximab vedotin exposure differed between cohorts. This TCR derives from a human donor with classical Hodgkin lymphoma. The sample in question was peripheral blood mononuclear cells (PBMCs), obtained before the second cycle of nivolumab. The gene calls are TRBV11-1 and TRBJ2-3, with a possible D match to TRBD2 (6 bases). The CDR3 nucleotides are TGTGCCAGCAGCTTAGCACTAGCTAGGTTGGCAGATACGCAGTATTTT. It codes for CASSLALARLADTQYF.